This T cell receptor beta chain was found in a study of identical twins. Germline CDR1 SGHDN, CDR2 FVKESK. This CDR3 has 15 residues. V was clipped by 4 bases and J by 11 bases; unmatched bases: 15. MiXCR was run by TCRdb on the 5' RACE reads, yielding one entry per CDR3 protein. The sample has 1.5 million to 2 million distinct CDR3 sequences; around a third are singletons. General study points: Weaker excess twin sharing was seen among beta out-of-frame sequences. Abundant beta clonotypes from cord blood bore fewer insertions; memory repertoires lacked this pattern.

In regard to this clonotype: Antigen specificity is unknown. A much more abundant neighbour one base away suggests this may be a read error.

Healthy Caucasians provided all donations. V and J are TRBV14 and TRBJ2-5, with 8 positions matching TRBD1. The sequence was obtained from a newborn girl in good health. Sequenced input: cord blood. The CDR3, as DNA: TGTGCCAGCAGCCGTAGACAGGGGACCTACAATGAGCAGTACTTC. As protein: CASSRRQGTYNEQYF.